This T cell receptor (beta chain) comes out of a study of T cell repertoires in cytomegalovirus infection. About the research overall: Researchers turned to recently identified HLA-C-restricted CMV epitopes as well as well-studied HLA-B-restricted ones. Signatures in public TCR beta sequences pointed to both CMV infection and matching HLA type.

This clonotype was seen only a few times. Antigen specificity is unknown. TCRdb reanalysed the reads using MiXCR and keeps one entry per CDR3 protein. The sample contains approximately 220,000 distinct CDR3 sequences, 35% to 45% of which appear only once. Study-level points and caveats: Cumulative frequency (of public TCR beta family members) identified carriers of CMV plus the relevant HLA.

Looked up from germline, CDR1 is SGHTA and CDR2 is FQGTGA. Deletions cut 2 bases from V and 6 bases from J, with 8 bases between. The CDR3 is 13 residues long. This sample comprised CD8+ T cells from cultured PBMCs, obtained from culture after CMV antigen stimulation. V gene TRBV7-3 combines with J gene TRBJ2-1, with D possibly TRBD1 on 5 matching bases. The receptor was derived from a human donor in good health (CMV status not recorded). Some clones in this sample may be carry-over from other donors' samples. The CDR3 is CASSLYRGNEQFF. In nucleotides, the CDR3 is TGTGCCAGCAGCTTATATAGGGGCAATGAGCAGTTCTTC.